This T cell receptor (beta chain) was retrieved from a study of blood T cells in healthy people across ages. Study-wide points: TCR beta diversity per million T cells fell roughly linearly with age. Higher diversity, along with more naive CD4+ cells, distinguished long-lived donors from aged donors.

Details on this clonotype: No antigen is known for it. With a much larger clone just one base away, this may be a read error.

The CDR3 sequence is 15 residues long. Germline V lookup: CDR1 SGHTA, CDR2 FQGTGA. Collection of around 10 milliliters of peripheral blood was performed for each donor. Total RNA was extracted at no less than 6 micrograms per sample. Primed by a sample-barcoded 5' primer and a J-beta primer mix, a second PCR proceeded for 7 to 11 cycles. TCRdb reprocessed the 5' RACE reads with MiXCR, giving one entry per CDR3 protein. The table includes about 1.7 million distinct CDR3 sequences, about 30% detected once. The TCR was taken from a woman aged 25 to 39 in good health. The rearrangement uses TRBV7-3 and TRBJ2-1; D remains unclear. Sequenced input: blood. The CDR3 spells CASGLTPDSYNEQFF. For the CDR3, the DNA is TGTGCCAGCGGCTTAACGCCAGATAGCTACAATGAGCAGTTCTTC.